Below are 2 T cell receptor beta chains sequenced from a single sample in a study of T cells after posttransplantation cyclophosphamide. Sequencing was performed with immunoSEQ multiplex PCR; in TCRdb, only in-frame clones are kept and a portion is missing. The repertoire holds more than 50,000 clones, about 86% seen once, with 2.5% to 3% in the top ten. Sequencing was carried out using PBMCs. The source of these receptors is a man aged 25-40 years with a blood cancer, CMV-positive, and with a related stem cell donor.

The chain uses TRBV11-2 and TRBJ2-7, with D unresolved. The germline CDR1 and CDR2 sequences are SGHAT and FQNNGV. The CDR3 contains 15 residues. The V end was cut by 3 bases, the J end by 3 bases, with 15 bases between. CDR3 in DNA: TGTGCCAGCAGCTTTGCGGAAGCCGCATTCTACGAGCAGTACTTC. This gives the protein CASSFAEAAFYEQYF.

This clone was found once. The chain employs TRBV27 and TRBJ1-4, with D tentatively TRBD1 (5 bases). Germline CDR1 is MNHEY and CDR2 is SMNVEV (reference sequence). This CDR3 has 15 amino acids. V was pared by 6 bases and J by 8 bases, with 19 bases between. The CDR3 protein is CASRGIGARREKLFF. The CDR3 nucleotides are TGTGCCAGCAGGGGAATTGGGGCGCGCCGGGAAAAACTGTTTTTT.